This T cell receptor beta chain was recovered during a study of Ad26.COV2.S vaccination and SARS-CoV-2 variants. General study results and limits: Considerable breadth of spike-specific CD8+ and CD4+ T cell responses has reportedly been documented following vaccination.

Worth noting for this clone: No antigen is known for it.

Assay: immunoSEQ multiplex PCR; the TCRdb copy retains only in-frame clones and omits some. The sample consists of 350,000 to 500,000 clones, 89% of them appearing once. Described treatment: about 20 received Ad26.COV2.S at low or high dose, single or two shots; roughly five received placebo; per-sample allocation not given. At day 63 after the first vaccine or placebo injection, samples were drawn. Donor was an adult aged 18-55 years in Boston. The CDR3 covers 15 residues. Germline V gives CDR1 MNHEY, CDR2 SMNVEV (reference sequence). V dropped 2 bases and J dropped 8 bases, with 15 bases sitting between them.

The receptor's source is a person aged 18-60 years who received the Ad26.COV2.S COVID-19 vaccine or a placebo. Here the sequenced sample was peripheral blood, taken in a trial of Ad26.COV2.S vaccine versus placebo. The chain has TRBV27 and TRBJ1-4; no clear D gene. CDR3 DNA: TGTGCCAGCAGTTTAGAGTCCCCGTTGGTCGAAAAACTGTTTTTT. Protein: CASSLESPLVEKLFF.